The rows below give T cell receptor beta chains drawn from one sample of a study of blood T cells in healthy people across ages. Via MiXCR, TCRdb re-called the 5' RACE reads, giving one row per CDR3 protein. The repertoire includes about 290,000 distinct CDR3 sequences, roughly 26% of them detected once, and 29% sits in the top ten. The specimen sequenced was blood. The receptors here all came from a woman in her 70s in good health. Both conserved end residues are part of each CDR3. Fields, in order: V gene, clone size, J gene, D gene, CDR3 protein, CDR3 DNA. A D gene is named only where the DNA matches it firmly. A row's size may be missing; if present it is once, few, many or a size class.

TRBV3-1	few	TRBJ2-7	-	CASSQRLAYEQYF	TGTGCCAGCAGCCAGCGGCTCGCCTACGAGCAGTACTTC
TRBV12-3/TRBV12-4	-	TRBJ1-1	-	CASSFQGLNTEAFF	TGTGCCAGCAGTTTCCAGGGACTGAACACTGAAGCTTTCTTT
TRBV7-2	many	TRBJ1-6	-	CASSLLGSPLHF	TGTGCCAGCAGCTTATTAGGTTCACCCCTCCACTTT
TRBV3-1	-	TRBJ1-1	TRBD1	CASSLTGVGTNTEAFF	TGTGCCAGCAGCTTGACAGGGGTGGGTACGAACACTGAAGCTTTCTTT
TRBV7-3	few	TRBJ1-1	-	CASSWSRNTEAFF	TGTGCCAGCAGCTGGAGCCGGAACACTGAAGCTTTCTTT
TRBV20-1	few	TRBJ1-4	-	CSAGGGGANEKLFF	TGCAGTGCTGGGGGGGGAGGGGCTAATGAAAAACTGTTTTTT
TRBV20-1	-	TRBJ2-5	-	CSARDLFGSETQYF	TGCAGTGCTAGAGACCTCTTTGGTTCAGAGACCCAGTACTTC
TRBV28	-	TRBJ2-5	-	CATQGWGQIQETQYF	TGTGCCACCCAGGGGTGGGGACAAATCCAAGAGACCCAGTACTTC
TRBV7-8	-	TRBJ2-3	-	CASSLVGRNTQYF	TGTGCCAGCAGCTTAGTGGGGCGGAATACGCAGTATTTT
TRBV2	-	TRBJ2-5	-	CASTAGLQETQYF	TGTGCCAGCACTGCGGGCCTACAAGAGACCCAGTACTTC
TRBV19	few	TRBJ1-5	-	CASRRGTGTAYSNQPQHF	TGTGCCAGTCGACGGGGAACCGGGACGGCTTATAGCAATCAGCCCCAGCATTTT
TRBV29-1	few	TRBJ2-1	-	CSVAEASYNEQFF	TGCAGCGTCGCGGAGGCTTCCTACAATGAGCAGTTCTTC
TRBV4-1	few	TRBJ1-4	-	CASSRRTQGLEEKLFF	TGCGCCAGCAGCCGGAGGACACAGGGACTTGAAGAAAAACTGTTTTTT
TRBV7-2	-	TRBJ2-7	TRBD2	CASSLDLAGGVREQYF	TGTGCCAGCAGCTTAGATTTAGCGGGAGGAGTACGCGAGCAGTACTTC
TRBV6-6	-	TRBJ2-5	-	CATDSLGGSTQYF	TGTGCCACCGACAGCCTAGGGGGGTCGACCCAGTACTTC
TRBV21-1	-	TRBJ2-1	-	CASSKRGGRGNEQFF	TGTGCCAGCAGCAAACGAGGCGGGAGAGGCAATGAGCAGTTCTTC
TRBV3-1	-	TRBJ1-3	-	CASSQDWGSGNTIYF	TGTGCCAGCAGCCAAGATTGGGGTTCTGGAAACACCATATATTTT
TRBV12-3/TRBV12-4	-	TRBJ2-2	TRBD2	CASRKREGSGELFF	TGTGCCAGCAGGAAGCGGGAGGGGTCTGGGGAGCTGTTTTTT
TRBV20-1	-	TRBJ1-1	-	CSATEGVATEAFF	TGCAGTGCTACGGAGGGAGTGGCCACTGAAGCTTTCTTT
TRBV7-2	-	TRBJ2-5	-	CASSLRTDQETQYF	TGTGCCAGCAGCCTCAGGACGGACCAAGAGACCCAGTACTTC
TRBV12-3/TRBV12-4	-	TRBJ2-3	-	CASSLDGGQYF	TGTGCCAGCAGCCTCGACGGAGGGCAGTATTTT
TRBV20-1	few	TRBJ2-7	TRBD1	CSAEPGQGFREQYF	TGCAGTGCTGAACCGGGACAGGGGTTCCGTGAGCAGTACTTC
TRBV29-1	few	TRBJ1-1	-	CSGTQPRTEAFF	TGCAGCGGTACCCAGCCGAGGACTGAAGCTTTCTTT
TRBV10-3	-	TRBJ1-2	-	CAITPGVGYGYTF	TGTGCCATCACCCCAGGGGTGGGCTATGGCTACACCTTC
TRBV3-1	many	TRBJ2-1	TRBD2	CASSQTSGPLRAGEQFF	TGTGCCAGCAGCCAAACTAGCGGGCCCTTGAGAGCAGGTGAGCAGTTCTTC
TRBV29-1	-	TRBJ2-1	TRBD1	CSVYRGNEQFF	TGCAGCGTGTACAGGGGAAATGAGCAGTTCTTC
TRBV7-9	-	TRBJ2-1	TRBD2	CASSEREGSYNERFF	TGTGCCAGCAGCGAGCGGGAAGGGTCCTACAATGAGCGGTTCTTC
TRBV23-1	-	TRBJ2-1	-	CASNLAARSYNEQFF	TGCGCCAGCAATTTGGCGGCTCGCTCCTACAATGAGCAGTTCTTC
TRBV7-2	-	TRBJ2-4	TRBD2	CASSLASTSGNENIQYF	TGTGCCAGCAGCTTAGCGTCGACTAGCGGGAATGAAAACATTCAGTACTTC
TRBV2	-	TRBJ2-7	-	CASNGDAYEQYF	TGTGCCAGCAATGGGGACGCCTACGAGCAGTACTTC
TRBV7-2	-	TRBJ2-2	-	CASTPGRMNTGELFF	TGTGCCAGCACCCCGGGTCGGATGAACACCGGGGAGCTGTTTTTT
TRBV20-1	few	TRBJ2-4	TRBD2	CSAKSVWGLAGDRQNIQYF	TGCAGTGCTAAGTCAGTCTGGGGACTAGCGGGAGACCGACAAAACATTCAGTACTTC
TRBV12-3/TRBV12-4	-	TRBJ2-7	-	CASRGDTTYEQYF	TGTGCCAGCAGAGGTGACACGACCTACGAGCAGTACTTC
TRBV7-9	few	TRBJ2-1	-	CASLGLAEQFF	TGTGCCAGCTTGGGCCTAGCGGAGCAGTTCTTC
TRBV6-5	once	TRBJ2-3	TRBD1	CACHRTGPSSTDTQYF	TGTGCCTGCCACCGGACAGGGCCTTCTAGCACAGATACGCAGTATTTT
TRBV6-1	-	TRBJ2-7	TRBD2	CASSFLSGRGPPEQYF	TGTGCCAGCAGCTTCCTTAGCGGGAGAGGTCCCCCCGAGCAGTACTTC
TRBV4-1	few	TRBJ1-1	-	CASSQDPRAPNTEAFF	TGCGCCAGCAGCCAAGATCCTCGGGCGCCCAACACTGAAGCTTTCTTT
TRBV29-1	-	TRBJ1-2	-	CSVDLGNYGYTF	TGCAGCGTTGATTTAGGGAACTATGGCTACACCTTC
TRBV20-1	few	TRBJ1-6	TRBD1	CSAIRTGEPLHF	TGCAGTGCGATAAGGACAGGAGAACCCCTCCACTTT
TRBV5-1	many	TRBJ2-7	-	CASSRTASYEQYF	TGCGCCAGCAGCCGTACAGCATCCTACGAGCAGTACTTC
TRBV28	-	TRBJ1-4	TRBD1	CASQGVATNEKLFF	TGTGCCAGCCAGGGGGTTGCAACTAATGAAAAACTGTTTTTT
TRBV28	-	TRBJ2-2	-	CASSPRYTGELFF	TGTGCCAGCAGTCCTCGGTACACCGGGGAGCTGTTTTTT
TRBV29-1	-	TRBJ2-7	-	CSVAGSGGSSYEQYF	TGCAGCGTTGCTGGGAGCGGCGGATCTTCCTACGAGCAGTACTTC
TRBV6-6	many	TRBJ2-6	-	CASSLSNSGANVLTF	TGTGCCAGCAGTCTTAGTAACTCTGGGGCCAACGTCCTGACTTTC
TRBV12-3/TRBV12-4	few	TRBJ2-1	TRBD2	CASSSLERDLLGRYF	TGTGCCAGCAGTTCCTTAGAGCGGGACCTTCTCGGGCGGTACTTC
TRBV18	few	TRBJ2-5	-	CASSPEGGEQYF	TGTGCCAGCTCACCAGAGGGGGGTGAGCAGTACTTC
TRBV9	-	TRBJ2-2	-	CASGAVSWTGELFF	TGTGCCAGCGGTGCGGTTTCTTGGACCGGGGAGCTGTTTTTT
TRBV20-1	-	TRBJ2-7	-	CSAIGPTVSYEQYF	TGCAGTGCAATCGGACCGACGGTCTCCTACGAGCAGTACTTC
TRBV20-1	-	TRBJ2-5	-	CSARGYEVF	TGCAGTGCTAGGGGCTATGAGGTCTTC
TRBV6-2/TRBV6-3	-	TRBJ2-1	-	CASRGGGSYNGQFF	TGTGCCAGCAGGGGAGGTGGTTCCTACAATGGGCAGTTCTTC
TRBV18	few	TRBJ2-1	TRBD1	CASSQQGLGDEQFF	TGTGCCAGCTCACAACAGGGGCTCGGGGATGAGCAGTTCTTC
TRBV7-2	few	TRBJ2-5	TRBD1	CASSPDRGPGETQYF	TGTGCCAGCAGCCCAGACAGGGGACCTGGGGAGACCCAGTACTTC
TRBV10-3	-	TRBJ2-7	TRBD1	CAISDLDRGGYEQYF	TGTGCCATCAGTGACCTAGACAGGGGGGGATACGAGCAGTACTTC
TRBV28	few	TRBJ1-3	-	CASSLTGDRNTIYF	TGTGCCAGCAGTTTGACGGGGGACAGAAACACCATATATTTT
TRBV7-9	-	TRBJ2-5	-	CASSSGSGTAETQYF	TGTGCCAGCAGCTCCGGTTCGGGGACGGCAGAGACCCAGTACTTC
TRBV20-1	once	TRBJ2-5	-	CSARDYTLFQETQYF	TGCAGTGCTAGAGATTACACCCTATTCCAAGAGACCCAGTACTTC
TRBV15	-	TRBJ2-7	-	CATSSESGYSSYEQYF	TGTGCCACCAGCAGTGAAAGCGGGTACAGCTCCTACGAGCAGTACTTC
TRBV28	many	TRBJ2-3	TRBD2	CASNDILAGGRDTQYF	TGTGCCAGCAACGACATACTAGCGGGAGGTCGCGATACGCAGTATTTT
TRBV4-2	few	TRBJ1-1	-	CASSHAGTEAFF	TGTGCCAGCAGCCACGCCGGGACAGAAGCTTTCTTT
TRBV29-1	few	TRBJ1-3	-	CSVAGPPGNTIYF	TGCAGCGTGGCGGGACCCCCGGGAAACACCATATATTTT